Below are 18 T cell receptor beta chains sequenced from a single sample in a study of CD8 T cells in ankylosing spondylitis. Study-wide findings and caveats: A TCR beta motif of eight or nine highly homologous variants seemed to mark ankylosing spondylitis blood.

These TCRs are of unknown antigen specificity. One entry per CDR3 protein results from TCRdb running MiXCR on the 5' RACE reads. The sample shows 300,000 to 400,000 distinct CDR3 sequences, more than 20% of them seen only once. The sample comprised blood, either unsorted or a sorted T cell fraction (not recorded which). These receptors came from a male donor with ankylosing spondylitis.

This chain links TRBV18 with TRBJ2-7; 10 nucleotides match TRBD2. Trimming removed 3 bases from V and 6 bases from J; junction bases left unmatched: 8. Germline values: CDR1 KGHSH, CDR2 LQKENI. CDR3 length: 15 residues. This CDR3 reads CASSPSGRALPEQYF. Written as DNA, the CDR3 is TGTGCCAGCTCACCCAGCGGGAGGGCCCTCCCCGAGCAGTACTTC.

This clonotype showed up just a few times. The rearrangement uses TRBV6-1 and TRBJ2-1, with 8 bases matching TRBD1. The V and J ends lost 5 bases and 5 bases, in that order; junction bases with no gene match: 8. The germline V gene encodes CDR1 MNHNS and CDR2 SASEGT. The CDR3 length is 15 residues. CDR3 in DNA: TGTGCCAGCAGTCCCCGTGGACAGGGCAACAATGAGCAGTTCTTC. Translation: CASSPRGQGNNEQFF.

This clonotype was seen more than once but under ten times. The CDR3 loop reads CSAQTSGRAKNIQYF. The DNA of the CDR3 is TGCAGTGCACAGACTAGCGGGAGAGCCAAAAACATTCAGTACTTC. The V gene is TRBV20-1, the J gene TRBJ2-4, with 12 bases identical to TRBD2. CDR1 is DFQATT and CDR2 is SNEGSKA in the germline V gene (reference sequence). Trimming at V came to 6 bases and at J to 0 bases, leaving 3 bases not matched to a gene. This CDR3 has 15 residues.

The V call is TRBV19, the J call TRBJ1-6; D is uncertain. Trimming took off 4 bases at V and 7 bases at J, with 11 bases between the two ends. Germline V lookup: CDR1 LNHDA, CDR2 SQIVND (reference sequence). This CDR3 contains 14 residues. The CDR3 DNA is TGTGCCAGTAGTACCGGGTCTACGAATTCACCCCTCCACTTT. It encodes CASSTGSTNSPLHF.

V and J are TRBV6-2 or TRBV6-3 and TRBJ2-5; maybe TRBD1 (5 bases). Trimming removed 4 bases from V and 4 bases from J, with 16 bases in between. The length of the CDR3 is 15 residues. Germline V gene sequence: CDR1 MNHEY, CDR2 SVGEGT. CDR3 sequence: CASSSRRDGLETQYF. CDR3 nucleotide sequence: TGTGCCAGCAGTTCCCGCAGGGATGGGCTAGAGACCCAGTACTTC.

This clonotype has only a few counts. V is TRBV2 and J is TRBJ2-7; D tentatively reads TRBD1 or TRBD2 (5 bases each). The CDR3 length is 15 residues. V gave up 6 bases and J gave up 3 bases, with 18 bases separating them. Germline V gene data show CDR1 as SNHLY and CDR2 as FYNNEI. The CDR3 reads CASRITGGAFYEQYF. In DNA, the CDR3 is TGTGCCAGCAGGATTACAGGAGGCGCTTTCTACGAGCAGTACTTC. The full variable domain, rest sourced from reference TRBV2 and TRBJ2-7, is EPEVTQTPSHQVTQMGQEVILRCVPISNHLYFYWYRQILGQKVEFLVSFYNNEISEKSEIFDDQFSVERPDGSNFTLKIRSTKLEDSAMYFCASRITGGAFYEQYFGPGTRLTVT.

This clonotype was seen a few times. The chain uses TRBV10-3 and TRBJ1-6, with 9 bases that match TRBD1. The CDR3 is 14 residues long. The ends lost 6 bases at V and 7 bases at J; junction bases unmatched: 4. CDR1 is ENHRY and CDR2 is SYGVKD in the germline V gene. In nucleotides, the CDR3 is TGTGCCATCAGCCCGGGACAGGGAAATTCACCCCTCCACTTT. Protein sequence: CAISPGQGNSPLHF.

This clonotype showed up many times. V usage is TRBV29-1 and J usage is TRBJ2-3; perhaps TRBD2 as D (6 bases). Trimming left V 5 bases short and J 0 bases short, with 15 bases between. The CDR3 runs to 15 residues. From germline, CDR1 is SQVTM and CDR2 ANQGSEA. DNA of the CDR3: TGCAGCGTTCCGGGGACTCGATCTAGCACAGATACGCAGTATTTT. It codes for CSVPGTRSSTDTQYF.

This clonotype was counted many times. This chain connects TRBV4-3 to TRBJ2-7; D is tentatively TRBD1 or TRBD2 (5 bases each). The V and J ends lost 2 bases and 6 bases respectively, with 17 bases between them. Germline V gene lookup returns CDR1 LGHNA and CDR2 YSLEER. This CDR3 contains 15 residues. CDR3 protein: CASSQLGQLGGEQYF. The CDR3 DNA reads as TGCGCCAGCAGCCAACTGGGGCAGCTTGGGGGCGAGCAGTACTTC.

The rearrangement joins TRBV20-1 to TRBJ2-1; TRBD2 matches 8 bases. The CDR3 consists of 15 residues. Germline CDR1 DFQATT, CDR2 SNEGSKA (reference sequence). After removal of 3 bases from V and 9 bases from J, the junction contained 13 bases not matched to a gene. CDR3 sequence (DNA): TGCAGTGCTAGTCCCTTTAGCGGGAATGTTGGTGAGCAGTTCTTC. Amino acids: CSASPFSGNVGEQFF.

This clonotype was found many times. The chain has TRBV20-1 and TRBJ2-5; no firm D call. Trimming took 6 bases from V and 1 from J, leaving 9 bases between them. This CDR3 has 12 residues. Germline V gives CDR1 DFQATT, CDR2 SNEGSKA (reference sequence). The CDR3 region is CSAYQLQETQYF. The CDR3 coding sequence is TGCAGTGCCTACCAACTCCAAGAGACCCAGTACTTC.

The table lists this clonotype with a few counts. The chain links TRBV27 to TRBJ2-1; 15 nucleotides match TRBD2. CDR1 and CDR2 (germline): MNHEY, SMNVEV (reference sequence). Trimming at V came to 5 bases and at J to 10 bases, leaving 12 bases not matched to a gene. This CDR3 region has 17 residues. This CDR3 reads CASSVIRTSGRVEEQFF. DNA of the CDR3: TGTGCCAGCAGTGTAATACGGACTAGCGGGAGGGTTGAGGAGCAGTTCTTC.

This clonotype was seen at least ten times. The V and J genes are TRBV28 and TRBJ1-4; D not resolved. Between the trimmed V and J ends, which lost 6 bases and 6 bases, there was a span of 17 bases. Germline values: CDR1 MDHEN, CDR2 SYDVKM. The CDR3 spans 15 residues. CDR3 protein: CASSLSVGTDEKLFF. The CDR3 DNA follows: TGTGCCAGCAGCCTGAGTGTCGGCACTGATGAAAAACTGTTTTTT. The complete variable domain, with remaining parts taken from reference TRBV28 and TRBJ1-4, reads DVKVTQSSRYLVKRTGEKVFLECVQDMDHENMFWYRQDPGLGLRLIYFSYDVKMKEKGDIPEGYSVSREKKERFSLILESASTNQTSMYLCASSLSVGTDEKLFFGSGTQLSVL.

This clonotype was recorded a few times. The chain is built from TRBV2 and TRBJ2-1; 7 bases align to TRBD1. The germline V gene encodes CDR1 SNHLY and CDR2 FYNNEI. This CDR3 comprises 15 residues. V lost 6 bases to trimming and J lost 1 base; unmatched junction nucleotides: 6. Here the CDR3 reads CASRGNRGSYNEQFF. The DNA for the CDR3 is TGTGCCAGCAGGGGGAACAGGGGTTCCTACAATGAGCAGTTCTTC.

The CDR3 DNA sequence: TGCGCCAGCAGCCAAGCGCGGGGCTATGGCTACACCTTC. As protein: CASSQARGYGYTF. This chain links TRBV4-3 with TRBJ1-2, with unresolved D. Looked up from germline, CDR1 is LGHNA and CDR2 is YSLEER. Trimming took 1 base from V and 4 from J, leaving 7 bases between them. The CDR3 runs to 13 residues.

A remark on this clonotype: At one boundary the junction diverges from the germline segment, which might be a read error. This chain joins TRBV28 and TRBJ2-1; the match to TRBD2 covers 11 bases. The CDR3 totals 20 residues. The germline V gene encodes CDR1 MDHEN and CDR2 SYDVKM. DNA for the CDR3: TGTGCCAGCAGTCCCAGCACCACTACTAGCGGGAGATTCTCCCACAATGAGCAGTTCTTC. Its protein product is CASSPSTTTSGRFSHNEQFF.

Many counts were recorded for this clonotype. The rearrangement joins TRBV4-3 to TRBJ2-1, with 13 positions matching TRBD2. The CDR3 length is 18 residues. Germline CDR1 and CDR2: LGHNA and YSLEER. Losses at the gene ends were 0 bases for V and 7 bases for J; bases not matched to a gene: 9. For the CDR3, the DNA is TGCGCCAGCAGCCAAGACCCGCCCCGACTAGCGGGAGGTAATGAGCAGTTCTTC. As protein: CASSQDPPRLAGGNEQFF.

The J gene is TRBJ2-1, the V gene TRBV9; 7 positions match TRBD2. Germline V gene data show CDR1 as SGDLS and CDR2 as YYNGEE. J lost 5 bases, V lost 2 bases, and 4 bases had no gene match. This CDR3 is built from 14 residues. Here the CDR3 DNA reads TGTGCCAGCAGCGTGGGAGGGGCCGACAATGAGCAGTTCTTC. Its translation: CASSVGGADNEQFF.